This is a list of T cell receptor beta chains from one sample in a study of Tregs in tolerant kidney transplant recipients. Sequencing used immunoSEQ multiplex PCR; TCRdb keeps in-frame clones, though not all of them. In the table there are approximately 50,000 clones, approximately 91% of which are singletons. This specimen consisted of CD8+ T cells from blood (PBMCs), obtained 24 months after the transplant. These receptors were taken from a human patient who received a combined kidney and bone marrow transplant. Some T cells may have come from the graft donor. CDR3s include the opening cysteine and the closing phenylalanine or tryptophan. Fields, in order: CDR3 protein, CDR3 DNA, D gene, V gene, J gene, clone size. D genes are given only for firm matches. Where a row states a size, it is once, few, many or the class of an expanded clone; other rows omit it.

cdr3_aa: CASGSGTGWNEAFF
cdr3_nt: TGTGCTAGTGGTTCAGGGACAGGGTGGAATGAAGCTTTCTTT
d_call: TRBD1
v_call: TRBV12-5
j_call: TRBJ1-1
clone_size: -

cdr3_aa: CASSQDRGSRGPDTQYF
cdr3_nt: TGCGCCAGCAGCCAAGATCGGGGGAGTCGGGGACCAGATACGCAGTATTTT
d_call: -
v_call: TRBV4-3
j_call: TRBJ2-3
clone_size: -

cdr3_aa: CASSVGPKQETQYF
cdr3_nt: TGTGCCAGCAGCGTAGGCCCTAAACAAGAGACCCAGTACTTC
d_call: -
v_call: TRBV9
j_call: TRBJ2-5
clone_size: -

cdr3_aa: CASSLGGLYGYTF
cdr3_nt: TGTGCCAGCAGCTTAGGGGGGCTATATGGCTACACCTTC
d_call: -
v_call: TRBV7-9
j_call: TRBJ1-2
clone_size: -

cdr3_aa: CASSLGRARGETQYF
cdr3_nt: TGTGCCAGCAGCTTAGGTCGGGCGAGGGGGGAGACCCAGTACTTC
d_call: -
v_call: TRBV7-9
j_call: TRBJ2-5
clone_size: once

cdr3_aa: CSVGGGAGDEQYF
cdr3_nt: TGCAGCGTTGGCGGGGGGGCCGGAGACGAGCAGTACTTC
d_call: TRBD2
v_call: TRBV29-1
j_call: TRBJ2-7
clone_size: -

cdr3_aa: CASSLMGGQWNTEAFF
cdr3_nt: TGTGCCAGCAGCTTGATGGGGGGGCAGTGGAACACTGAAGCTTTCTTT
d_call: -
v_call: TRBV5-8
j_call: TRBJ1-1
clone_size: -

cdr3_aa: CASSLWGHHYGYTF
cdr3_nt: TGTGCCAGCAGCTTATGGGGGCACCACTATGGCTACACCTTC
d_call: -
v_call: TRBV11-3
j_call: TRBJ1-2
clone_size: -

cdr3_aa: CASSDGTVETQYF
cdr3_nt: TGTGCCAGCAGTGACGGGACAGTGGAGACCCAGTACTTC
d_call: TRBD1
v_call: TRBV25-1
j_call: TRBJ2-5
clone_size: -

cdr3_aa: CASSSTGLASDTQYF
cdr3_nt: TGTGCCAGCAGCTCCACCGGGCTAGCTTCAGATACGCAGTATTTT
d_call: -
v_call: TRBV7-3
j_call: TRBJ2-3
clone_size: -

cdr3_aa: CASSPGTGGMETQYF
cdr3_nt: TGCGCCAGCAGCCCCGGGACAGGGGGCATGGAGACCCAGTACTTC
d_call: TRBD1
v_call: TRBV4-1
j_call: TRBJ2-5
clone_size: -

cdr3_aa: CAWGTDSNQPQHF
cdr3_nt: TGTGCCTGGGGGACAGATAGCAATCAGCCCCAGCATTTT
d_call: TRBD1
v_call: TRBV30
j_call: TRBJ1-5
clone_size: -

cdr3_aa: CASSVKGSGGAEAQYF
cdr3_nt: TGTGCCAGCAGCGTAAAAGGCAGCGGGGGGGCCGAGGCGCAGTATTTT
d_call: TRBD2
v_call: TRBV9
j_call: TRBJ2-3
clone_size: -

cdr3_aa: CASSTVEWMEETQYF
cdr3_nt: TGTGCCAGCAGCACCGTGGAGTGGATGGAAGAGACCCAGTACTTC
d_call: -
v_call: TRBV5-6
j_call: TRBJ2-5
clone_size: -

cdr3_aa: CASSYFGGGYNSPPHF
cdr3_nt: TGTGCCAGCAGTTACTTCGGAGGGGGCTATAATTCCCCCCCCCACTTT
d_call: TRBD1
v_call: TRBV6-5
j_call: TRBJ1-6
clone_size: -

cdr3_aa: CASSFWPSGGYEQYF
cdr3_nt: TGTGCCAGCAGTTTCTGGCCTAGCGGGGGTTACGAGCAGTACTTC
d_call: TRBD2
v_call: TRBV27
j_call: TRBJ2-7
clone_size: -

cdr3_aa: CASSLPPEQYF
cdr3_nt: TGTGCCAGCAGCTTACCTCCCGAGCAGTACTTC
d_call: -
v_call: TRBV7-9
j_call: TRBJ2-7
clone_size: -

cdr3_aa: CASSHDQSRDRAFF
cdr3_nt: TGCGCCAGCAGCCACGACCAATCCCGGGACAGGGCTTTCTTT
d_call: TRBD1
v_call: TRBV4-3
j_call: TRBJ1-1
clone_size: -

cdr3_aa: CASSFGRIGELFF
cdr3_nt: TGTGCCAGCAGCTTCGGGAGAATTGGGGAGCTGTTTTTT
d_call: -
v_call: TRBV11-2
j_call: TRBJ2-2
clone_size: -